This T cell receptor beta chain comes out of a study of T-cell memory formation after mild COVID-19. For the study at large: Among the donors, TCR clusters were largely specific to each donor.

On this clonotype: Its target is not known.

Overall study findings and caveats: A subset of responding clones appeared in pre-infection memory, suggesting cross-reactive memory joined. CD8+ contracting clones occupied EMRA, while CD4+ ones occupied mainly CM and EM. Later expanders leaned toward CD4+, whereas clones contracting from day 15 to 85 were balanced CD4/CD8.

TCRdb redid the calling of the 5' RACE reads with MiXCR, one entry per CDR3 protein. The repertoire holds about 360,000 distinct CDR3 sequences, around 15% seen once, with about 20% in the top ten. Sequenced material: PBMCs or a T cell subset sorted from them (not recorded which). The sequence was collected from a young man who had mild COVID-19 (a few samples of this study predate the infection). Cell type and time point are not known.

This CDR3 reads CASSVGHTQYF. The DNA for the CDR3 is TGTGCCAGCAGTGTCGGCCATACGCAGTATTTT. This rearrangement joins TRBV12-3 or TRBV12-4 to TRBJ2-3, with unresolved D. This CDR3 has 11 amino acids. V lost 5 bases to trimming and J lost 7 bases, with 7 bases between them.